This TCR beta chain was observed in a study of TIL therapy for anti-PD-1-resistant metastatic lung cancer. Study-level background: Patients had a median age of approximately 50 years (range roughly 38-75). Most patients had lung adenocarcinoma.

From germline, CDR1 is SGHRS and CDR2 YFSETQ. This CDR3 has 14 residues. V shed 0 bases and J shed 9 bases, with 10 bases lying between them. The immunoSEQ assay was v3. The assay was immunoSEQ multiplex PCR, and TCRdb's table has in-frame clones only and misses some. There are about 100,000 clones in the sample; 65% occur only once, and 9.5% to 13% lies in the top ten. General study results and limits: TIL cultures after expansion showed higher clonality and lower diversity than baseline tumor (median about 6% vs 30%).

This clone was counted a single time. No antigen is known for it. Time point meaning: pre-treatment sample, taken before nivolumab and TIL therapy. Pleural nodules or supraclavicular lymph nodes made up most of the excised metastases sampled. Adults with stage 4 NSCLC were enrolled in a phase I trial. The rearrangement joins TRBV5-1 to TRBJ1-6, with D unclear. The sequence derives from a person aged 25 to 80 with non-small cell lung cancer. The specimen was tumor tissue, collected at baseline. The CDR3 loop reads CASSLGSFASPLHF. For the CDR3, the DNA is TGCGCCAGCAGCTTGGGCAGCTTCGCTTCACCCCTCCACTTT.